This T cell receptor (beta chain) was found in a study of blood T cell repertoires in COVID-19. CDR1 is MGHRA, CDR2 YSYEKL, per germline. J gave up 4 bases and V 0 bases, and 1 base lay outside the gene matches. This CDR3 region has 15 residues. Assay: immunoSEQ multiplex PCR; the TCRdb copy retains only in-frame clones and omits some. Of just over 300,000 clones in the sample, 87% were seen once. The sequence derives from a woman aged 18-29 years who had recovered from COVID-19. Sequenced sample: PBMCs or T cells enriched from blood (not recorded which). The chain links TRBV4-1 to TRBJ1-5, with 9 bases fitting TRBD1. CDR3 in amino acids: CASSQEDRGNQPQHF. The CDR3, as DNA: TGCGCCAGCAGCCAAGAAGACAGGGGGAATCAGCCCCAGCATTTT.